This T cell receptor beta chain appears in the sequencing data of a study of blood T cell repertoires in COVID-19. Study-level information: Some COVID-19 samples were acute and others convalescent; all came from the United States, Italy and Spain. Sources were T cells, B-cell-depleted T cells, or PBMCs; the material itself was cDNA or gDNA.

Original processing methods: Counts of nucleated cells, estimated from reference gene primer amplification, were obtained. Clones were read by immunoSEQ multiplex PCR, and TCRdb kept only the in-frame ones, dropping some. The DNA gave D and trimming, while V, J and clone size come from that table. Of 85,000 to 90,000 clones listed, roughly three quarters are singletons. V gave up 7 bases and J gave up 7 bases; unmatched junction bases: 12. Germline V gene data show CDR1 as SGHDT and CDR2 as YYEEEE. CDR3 length: 14 residues. The chain uses TRBV5-6 and TRBJ2-7; 9 bases agree with TRBD1. Sequences were obtained from peripheral blood. This TCR came from a man aged 70-80 years with acute or convalescent COVID-19. The CDR3 DNA is TGTGCCAGCTCTCCGGGACAGGGTCGTGGGGAGCAGTACTTC. Translated: CASSPGQGRGEQYF. Looking up the rest from reference TRBV5-6 and TRBJ2-7 gives the full variable domain: DAGVTQSPTHLIKTRGQQVTLRCSPKSGHDTVSWYQQALGQGPQFIFQYYEEEERQRGNFPDRFSGHQFPNYSSELNVNALLLGDSALYLCASSPGQGRGEQYFGPGTRLTVT.